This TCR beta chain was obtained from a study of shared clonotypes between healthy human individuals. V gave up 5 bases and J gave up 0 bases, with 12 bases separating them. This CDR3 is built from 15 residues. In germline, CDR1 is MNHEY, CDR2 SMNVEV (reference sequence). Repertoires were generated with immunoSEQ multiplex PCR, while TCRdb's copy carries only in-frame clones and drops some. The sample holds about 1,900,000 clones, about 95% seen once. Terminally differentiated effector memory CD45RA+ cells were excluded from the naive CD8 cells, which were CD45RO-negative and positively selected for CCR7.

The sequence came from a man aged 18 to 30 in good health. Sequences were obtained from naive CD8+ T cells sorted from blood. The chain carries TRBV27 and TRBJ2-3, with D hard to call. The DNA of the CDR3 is TGTGCCAGCAGTCCCGCCCTCCCTAGCACAGATACGCAGTATTTT. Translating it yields CASSPALPSTDTQYF.